The clone carrying this TCR delta chain turned up a few times. TCRdb redid the clone calls on the RT-PCR reads with CATT. The table includes 500 to 650 delta-chain clones, around 43% detected once. This CDR3 is 23 amino acids long. The germline V gene encodes CDR1 GEAIGNYY and CDR2 EKD. V gave up 0 bases and J gave up 0 bases; unmatched junction bases: 16. The data were taken from a study of gammadelta T cells in human blood. The chain recombines TRDV2 with TRDJ3; TRDD3 aligns across 10 bases. The receptor was isolated from a newborn. The sequenced sample was Vgamma9Vdelta2 gamma-delta T cells from cord blood. This chain's CDR3 is CACDTAPQGGGIRRSWDTRQMFF. The CDR3 DNA follows: TGTGCCTGTGACACCGCCCCACAAGGAGGGGGGATACGGCGCTCCTGGGACACCCGACAGATGTTTTTC.